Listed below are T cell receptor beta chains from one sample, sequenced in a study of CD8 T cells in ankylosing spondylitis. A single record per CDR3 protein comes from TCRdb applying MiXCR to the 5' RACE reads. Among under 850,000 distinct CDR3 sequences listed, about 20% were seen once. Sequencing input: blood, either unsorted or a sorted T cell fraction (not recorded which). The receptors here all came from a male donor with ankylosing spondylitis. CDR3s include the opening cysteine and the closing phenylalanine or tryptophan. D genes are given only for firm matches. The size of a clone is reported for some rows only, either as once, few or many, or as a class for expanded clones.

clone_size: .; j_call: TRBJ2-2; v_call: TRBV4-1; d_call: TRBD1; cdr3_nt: TGCGCCAGCAGCGAAGACCTCACCGGGACAGGGATCACCGGGGAGCTGTTTTTT; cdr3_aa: CASSEDLTGTGITGELFF
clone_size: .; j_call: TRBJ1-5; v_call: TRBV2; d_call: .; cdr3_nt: TGTGCCAGCAGTTCCTCAGGAGGGCAGCCCCAGCATTTT; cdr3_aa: CASSSSGGQPQHF
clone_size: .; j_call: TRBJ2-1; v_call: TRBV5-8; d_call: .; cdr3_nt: TGTGCCAGCAGCTTCGACGGGGGATCCATCAATGAGCAGTTCTTC; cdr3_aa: CASSFDGGSINEQFF
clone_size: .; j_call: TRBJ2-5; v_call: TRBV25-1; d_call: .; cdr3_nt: TGTGCCAGCGGAGGGCCCCAGTACTTC; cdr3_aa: CASGGPQYF
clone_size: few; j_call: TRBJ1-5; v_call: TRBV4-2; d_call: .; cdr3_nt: TGTGCCAGCAGCCAAGATAGACGCAATTCCCCCCAGCATTTT; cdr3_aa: CASSQDRRNSPQHF
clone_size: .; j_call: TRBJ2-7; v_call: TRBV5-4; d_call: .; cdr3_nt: TGTGCCAGCAGCTTGTTTGGCCCCTACGAGCAGTACTTC; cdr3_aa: CASSLFGPYEQYF
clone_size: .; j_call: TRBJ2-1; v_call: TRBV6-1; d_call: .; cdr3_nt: TGTGCCAGCAGTGAAGGCGCGGGGTATGAGCAGTTCTTC; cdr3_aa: CASSEGAGYEQFF
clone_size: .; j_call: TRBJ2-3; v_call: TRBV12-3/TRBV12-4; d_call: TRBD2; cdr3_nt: TGTGCCAGCAGCCGTCGTGGCGTAGCGGGAGTTTTAGATACGCAGTATTTT; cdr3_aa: CASSRRGVAGVLDTQYF
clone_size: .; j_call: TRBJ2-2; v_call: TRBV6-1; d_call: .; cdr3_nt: TGTGCCAGCAGGGAACAGGGTTGGGAAGCCGGGGAGCTGTTTTTT; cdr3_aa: CASREQGWEAGELFF
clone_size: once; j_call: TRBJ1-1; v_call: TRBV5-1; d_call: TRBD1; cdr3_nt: TGCGCCAGCAGCTTCAGGGGGCTGGGCACTGAAGCTTTCTTT; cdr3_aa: CASSFRGLGTEAFF
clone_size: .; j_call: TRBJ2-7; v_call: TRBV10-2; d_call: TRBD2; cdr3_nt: TGCGCCAGCCTTGAGGGACTAGTCTACGAGCAGTACTTC; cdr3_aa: CASLEGLVYEQYF
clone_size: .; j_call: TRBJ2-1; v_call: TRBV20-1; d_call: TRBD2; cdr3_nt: TGCAGTGCTAGAGAACTAGCGGGACCATACAATGAGCAGTTCTTC; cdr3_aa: CSARELAGPYNEQFF
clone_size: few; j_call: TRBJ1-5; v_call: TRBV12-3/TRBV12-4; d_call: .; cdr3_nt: TGTGCCAGCAGTTTGGGAGAGCGCAATCAGCCCCAGCATTTT; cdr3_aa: CASSLGERNQPQHF
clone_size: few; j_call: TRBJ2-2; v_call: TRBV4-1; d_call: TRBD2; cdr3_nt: TGCGCCAGCAGGGCTACGGGAGGGCTCACCGGGGAGCTGTTTTTT; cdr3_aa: CASRATGGLTGELFF
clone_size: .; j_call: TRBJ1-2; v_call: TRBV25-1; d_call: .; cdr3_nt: TGTGCCAGCAGGGACAGTAATAACTATGGCTACACCTTC; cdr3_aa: CASRDSNNYGYTF
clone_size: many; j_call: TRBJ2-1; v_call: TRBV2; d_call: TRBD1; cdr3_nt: TGTGCCAGCAGTGATGACAGGGGGCCTTACAATGAGCAGTTCTTC; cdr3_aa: CASSDDRGPYNEQFF
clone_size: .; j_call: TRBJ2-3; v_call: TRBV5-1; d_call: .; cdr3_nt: TGCGCCAGCACCCTGGGGGCAAGCACAGATACGCAGTATTTT; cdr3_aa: CASTLGASTDTQYF
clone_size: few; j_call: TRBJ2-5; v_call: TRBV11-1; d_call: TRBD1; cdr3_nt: TGTGCCAGCAGCCCTTCGACAGGGTTGGTGACTTTTTTC; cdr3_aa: CASSPSTGLVTFF
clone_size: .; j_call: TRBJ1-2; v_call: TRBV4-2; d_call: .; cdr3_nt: TGTGCCAGCAGCCAAGAGAGTAGGTCAGCTAACTATGGCTACACCTTC; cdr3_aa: CASSQESRSANYGYTF
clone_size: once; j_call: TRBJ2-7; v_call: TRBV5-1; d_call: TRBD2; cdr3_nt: TGCGCCAGCGGATCTATCGGGGGGGCCTACGAGCAGTACTTC; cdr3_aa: CASGSIGGAYEQYF
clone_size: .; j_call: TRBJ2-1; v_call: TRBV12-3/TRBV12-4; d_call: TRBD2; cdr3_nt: TGTGCCAGCAGGGGGGGGGACTATGAGCAGTTCTTC; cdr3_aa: CASRGGDYEQFF
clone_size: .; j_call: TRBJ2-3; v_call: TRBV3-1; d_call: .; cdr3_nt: TGTGCCAGCAGCGAAGGGAAGGGGCCTAGCACAGATACGCAGTATTTT; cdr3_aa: CASSEGKGPSTDTQYF
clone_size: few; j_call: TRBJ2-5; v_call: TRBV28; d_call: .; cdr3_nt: TGTGCCAGCGTATTTGGAGAGACCCAGTACTTC; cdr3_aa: CASVFGETQYF
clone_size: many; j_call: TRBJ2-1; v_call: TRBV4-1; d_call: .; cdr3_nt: TGCGCCAGCAGCCAAGATCTTCGGAATGAGCAGTTCTTC; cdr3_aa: CASSQDLRNEQFF
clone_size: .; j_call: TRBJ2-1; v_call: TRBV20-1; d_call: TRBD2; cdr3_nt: TGCAGTGCCCGGGGACTAGCGGGGGCGAGCTCCTACAATGAGCAGTTCTTC; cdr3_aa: CSARGLAGASSYNEQFF
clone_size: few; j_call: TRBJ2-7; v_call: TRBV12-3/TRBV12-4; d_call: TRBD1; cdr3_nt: TGTGCCAGCAGTTTCCCCGGACAGGGAGACTACGAGCAGTACTTC; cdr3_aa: CASSFPGQGDYEQYF
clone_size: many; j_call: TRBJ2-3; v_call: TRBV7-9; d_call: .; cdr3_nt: TGTGCCAGCAGCTTAGCAGCTACAGATACGCAGTATTTT; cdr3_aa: CASSLAATDTQYF
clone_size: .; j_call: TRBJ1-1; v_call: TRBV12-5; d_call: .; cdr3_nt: TGTGCTAGTGGTAACGGACGGGGGGGGGTGACTGAAGCTTTCTTT; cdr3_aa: CASGNGRGGVTEAFF
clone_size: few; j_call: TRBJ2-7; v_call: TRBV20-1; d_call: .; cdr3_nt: TGCAGTGCAAGAGGGACCGGATACTACGAGCAGTACTTC; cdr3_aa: CSARGTGYYEQYF
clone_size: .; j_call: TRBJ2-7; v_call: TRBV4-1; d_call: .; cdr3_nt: TGCGCCAGCAGCCAAGATGAGGAGCGGCCCTCCTACGAGCAGTACTTC; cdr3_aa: CASSQDEERPSYEQYF
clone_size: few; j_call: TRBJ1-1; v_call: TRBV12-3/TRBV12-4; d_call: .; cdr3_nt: TGTGCCAGCAGTCTTGAAATAGGGAGACGGAACACTGAAGCTTTCTTT; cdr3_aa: CASSLEIGRRNTEAFF
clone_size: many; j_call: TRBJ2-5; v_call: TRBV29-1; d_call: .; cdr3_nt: TGCAGCGTTGAAGCCGGGAACCAAGAGACCCAGTACTTC; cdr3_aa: CSVEAGNQETQYF
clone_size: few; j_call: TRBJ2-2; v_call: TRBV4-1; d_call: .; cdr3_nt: TGCGCCAGCAGCCAAGGGTTTGCAGCCAGACCTACCGGGGAGCTGTTTTTT; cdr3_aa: CASSQGFAARPTGELFF
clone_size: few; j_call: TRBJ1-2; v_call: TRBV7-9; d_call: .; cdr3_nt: TGTGCCAGCAGCTTTGGGGGGGCCGGCTATGGCTACACCTTC; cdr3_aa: CASSFGGAGYGYTF
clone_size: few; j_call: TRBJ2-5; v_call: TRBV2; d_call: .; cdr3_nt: TGTGCCAGCAGCCTCCACGGGACCCAGTACTTC; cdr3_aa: CASSLHGTQYF
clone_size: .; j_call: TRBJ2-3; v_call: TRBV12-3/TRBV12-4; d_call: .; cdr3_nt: TGTGCCAGCAGTTTGTACGGCAGGTCCACAGATACGCAGTATTTT; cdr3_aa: CASSLYGRSTDTQYF
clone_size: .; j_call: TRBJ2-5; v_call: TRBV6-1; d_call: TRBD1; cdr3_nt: TGTGCCAGCAGAGAAGACAGGGGCTATTCGGTCAGGACCCAGTACTTC; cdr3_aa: CASREDRGYSVRTQYF
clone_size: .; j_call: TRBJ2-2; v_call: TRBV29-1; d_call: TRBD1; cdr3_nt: TGCAGCGTTGAAGGGGAAACAGGGGCCGGGGAGCTGTTTTTT; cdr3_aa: CSVEGETGAGELFF
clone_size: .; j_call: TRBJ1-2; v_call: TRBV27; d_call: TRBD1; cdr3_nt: TGTGCCAGCAGTTTACAAGGACAGGGGGCCGTCTATGGCTACACCTTC; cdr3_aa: CASSLQGQGAVYGYTF
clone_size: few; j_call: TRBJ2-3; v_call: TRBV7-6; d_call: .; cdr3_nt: TGTGCCAGCAGCTACCCCTCGGGGGGCAGGGAGGTCCCCACAGATACGCAGTATTTT; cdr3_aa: CASSYPSGGREVPTDTQYF
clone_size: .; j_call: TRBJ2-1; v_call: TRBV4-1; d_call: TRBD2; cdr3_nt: TGCGCCAGCAGCCACACGGGACTAGCGGGAGGGGGGGGTGAGCAGTTCTTC; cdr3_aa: CASSHTGLAGGGGEQFF
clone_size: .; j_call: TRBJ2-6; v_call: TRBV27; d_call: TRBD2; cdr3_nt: TGTGCCAGCAGCACGGCGGGGGGGAGGGCCAACGTCCTGACTTTC; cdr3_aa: CASSTAGGRANVLTF
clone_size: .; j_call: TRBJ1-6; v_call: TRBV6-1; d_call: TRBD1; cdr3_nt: TGTGCCAGCAGTGCGTCCGGGACAGCCGACATCGCCCTCCACTTT; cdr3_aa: CASSASGTADIALHF